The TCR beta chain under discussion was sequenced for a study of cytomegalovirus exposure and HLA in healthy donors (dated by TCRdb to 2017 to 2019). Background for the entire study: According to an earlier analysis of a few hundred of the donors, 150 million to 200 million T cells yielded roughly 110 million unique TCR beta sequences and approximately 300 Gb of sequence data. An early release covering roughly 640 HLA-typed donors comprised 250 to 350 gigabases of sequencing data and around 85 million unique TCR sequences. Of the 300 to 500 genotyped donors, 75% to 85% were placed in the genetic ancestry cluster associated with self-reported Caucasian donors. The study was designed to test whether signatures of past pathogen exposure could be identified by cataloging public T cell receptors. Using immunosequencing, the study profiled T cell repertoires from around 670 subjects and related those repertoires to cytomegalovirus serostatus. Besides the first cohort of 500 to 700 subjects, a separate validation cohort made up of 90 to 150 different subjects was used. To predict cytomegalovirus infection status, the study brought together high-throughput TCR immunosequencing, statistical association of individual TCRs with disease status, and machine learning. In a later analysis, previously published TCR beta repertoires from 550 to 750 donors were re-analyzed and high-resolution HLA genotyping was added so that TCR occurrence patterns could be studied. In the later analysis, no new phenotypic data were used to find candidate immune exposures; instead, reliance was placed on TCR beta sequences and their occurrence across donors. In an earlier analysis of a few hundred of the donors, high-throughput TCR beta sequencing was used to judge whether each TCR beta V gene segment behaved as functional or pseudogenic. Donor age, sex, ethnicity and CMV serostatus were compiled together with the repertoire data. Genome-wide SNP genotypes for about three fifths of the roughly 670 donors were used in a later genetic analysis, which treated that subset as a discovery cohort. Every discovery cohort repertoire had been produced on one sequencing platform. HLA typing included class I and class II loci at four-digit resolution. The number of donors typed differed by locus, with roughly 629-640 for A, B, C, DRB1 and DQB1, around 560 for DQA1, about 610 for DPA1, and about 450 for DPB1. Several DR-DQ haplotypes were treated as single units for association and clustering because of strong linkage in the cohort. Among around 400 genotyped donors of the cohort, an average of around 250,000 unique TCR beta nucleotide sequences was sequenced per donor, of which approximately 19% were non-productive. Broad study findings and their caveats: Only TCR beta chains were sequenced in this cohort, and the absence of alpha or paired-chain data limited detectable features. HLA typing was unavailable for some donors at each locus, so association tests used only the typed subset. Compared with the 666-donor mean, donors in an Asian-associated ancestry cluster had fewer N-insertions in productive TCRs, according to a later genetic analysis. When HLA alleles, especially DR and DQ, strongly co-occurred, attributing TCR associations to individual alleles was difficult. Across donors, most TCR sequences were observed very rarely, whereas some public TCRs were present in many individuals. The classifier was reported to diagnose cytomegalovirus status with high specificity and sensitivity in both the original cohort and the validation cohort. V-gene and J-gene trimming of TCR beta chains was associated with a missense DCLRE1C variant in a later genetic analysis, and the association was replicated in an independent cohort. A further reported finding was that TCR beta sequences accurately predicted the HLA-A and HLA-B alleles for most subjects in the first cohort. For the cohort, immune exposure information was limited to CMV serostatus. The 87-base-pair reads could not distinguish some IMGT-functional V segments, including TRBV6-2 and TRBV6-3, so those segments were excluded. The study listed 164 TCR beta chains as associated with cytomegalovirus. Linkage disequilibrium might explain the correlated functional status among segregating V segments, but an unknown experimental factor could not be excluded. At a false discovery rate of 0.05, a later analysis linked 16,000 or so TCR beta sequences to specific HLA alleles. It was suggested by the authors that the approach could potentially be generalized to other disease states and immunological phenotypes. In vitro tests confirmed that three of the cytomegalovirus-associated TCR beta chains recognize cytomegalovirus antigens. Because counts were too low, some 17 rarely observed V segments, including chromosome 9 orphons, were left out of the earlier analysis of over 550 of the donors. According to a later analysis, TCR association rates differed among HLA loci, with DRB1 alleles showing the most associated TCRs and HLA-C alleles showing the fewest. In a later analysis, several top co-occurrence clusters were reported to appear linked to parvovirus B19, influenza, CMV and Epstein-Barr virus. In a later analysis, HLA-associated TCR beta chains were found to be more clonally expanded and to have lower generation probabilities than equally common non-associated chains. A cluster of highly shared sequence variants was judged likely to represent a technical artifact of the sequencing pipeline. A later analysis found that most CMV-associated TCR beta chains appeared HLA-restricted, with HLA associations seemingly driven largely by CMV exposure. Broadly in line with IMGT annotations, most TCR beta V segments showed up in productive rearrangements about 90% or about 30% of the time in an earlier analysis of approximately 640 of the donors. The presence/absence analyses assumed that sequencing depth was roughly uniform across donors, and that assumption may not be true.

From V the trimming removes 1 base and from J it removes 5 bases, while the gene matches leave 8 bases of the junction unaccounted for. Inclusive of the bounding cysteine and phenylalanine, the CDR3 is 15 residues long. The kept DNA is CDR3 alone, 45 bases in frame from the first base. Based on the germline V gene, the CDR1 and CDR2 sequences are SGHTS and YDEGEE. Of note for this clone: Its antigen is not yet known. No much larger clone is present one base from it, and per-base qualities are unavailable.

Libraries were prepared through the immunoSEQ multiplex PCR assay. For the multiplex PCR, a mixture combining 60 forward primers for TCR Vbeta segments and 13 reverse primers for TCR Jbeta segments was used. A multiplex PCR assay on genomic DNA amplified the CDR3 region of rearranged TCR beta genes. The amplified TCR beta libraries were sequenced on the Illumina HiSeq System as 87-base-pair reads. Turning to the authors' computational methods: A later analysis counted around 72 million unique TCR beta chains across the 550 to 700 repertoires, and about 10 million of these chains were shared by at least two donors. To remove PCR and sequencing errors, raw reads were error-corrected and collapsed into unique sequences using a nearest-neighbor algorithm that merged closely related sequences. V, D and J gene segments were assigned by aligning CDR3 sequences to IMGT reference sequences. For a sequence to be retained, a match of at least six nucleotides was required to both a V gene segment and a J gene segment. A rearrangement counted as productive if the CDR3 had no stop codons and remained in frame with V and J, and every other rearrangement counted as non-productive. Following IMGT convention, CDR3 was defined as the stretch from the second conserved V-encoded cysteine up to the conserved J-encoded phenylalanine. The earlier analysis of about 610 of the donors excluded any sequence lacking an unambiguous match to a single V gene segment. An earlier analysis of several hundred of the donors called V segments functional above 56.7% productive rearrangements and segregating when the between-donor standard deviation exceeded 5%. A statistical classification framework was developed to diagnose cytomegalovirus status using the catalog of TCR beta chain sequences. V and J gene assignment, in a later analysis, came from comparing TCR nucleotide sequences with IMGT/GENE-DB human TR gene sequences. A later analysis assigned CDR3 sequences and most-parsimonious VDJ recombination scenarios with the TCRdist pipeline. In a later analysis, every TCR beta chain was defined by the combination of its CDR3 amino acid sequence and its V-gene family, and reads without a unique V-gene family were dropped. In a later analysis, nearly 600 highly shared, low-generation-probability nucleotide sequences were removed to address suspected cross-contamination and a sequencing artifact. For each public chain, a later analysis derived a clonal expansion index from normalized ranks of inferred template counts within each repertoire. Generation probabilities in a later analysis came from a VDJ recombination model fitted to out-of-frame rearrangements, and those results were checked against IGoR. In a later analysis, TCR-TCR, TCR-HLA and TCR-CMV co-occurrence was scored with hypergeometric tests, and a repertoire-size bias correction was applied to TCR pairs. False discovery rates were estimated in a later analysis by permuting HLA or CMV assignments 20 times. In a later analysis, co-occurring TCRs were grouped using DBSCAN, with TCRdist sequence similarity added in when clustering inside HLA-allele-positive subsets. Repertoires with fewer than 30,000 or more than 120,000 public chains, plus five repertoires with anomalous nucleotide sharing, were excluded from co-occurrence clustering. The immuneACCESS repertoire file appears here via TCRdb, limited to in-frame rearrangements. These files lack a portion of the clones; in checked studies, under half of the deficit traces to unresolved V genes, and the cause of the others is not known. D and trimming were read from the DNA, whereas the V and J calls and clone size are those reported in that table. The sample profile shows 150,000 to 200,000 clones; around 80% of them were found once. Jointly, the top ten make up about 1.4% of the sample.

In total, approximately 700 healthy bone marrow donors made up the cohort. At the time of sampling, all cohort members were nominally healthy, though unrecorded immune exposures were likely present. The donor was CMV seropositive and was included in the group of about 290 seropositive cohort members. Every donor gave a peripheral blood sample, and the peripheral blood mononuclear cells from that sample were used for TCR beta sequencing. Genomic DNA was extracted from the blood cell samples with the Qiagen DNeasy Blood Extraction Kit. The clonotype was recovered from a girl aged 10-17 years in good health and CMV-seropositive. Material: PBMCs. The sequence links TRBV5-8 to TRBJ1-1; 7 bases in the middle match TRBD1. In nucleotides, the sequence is TGTGCCAGCAGCTTGAACGAGGGGGCGCGGACTGAAGCTTTCTTT. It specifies CASSLNEGARTEAFF.